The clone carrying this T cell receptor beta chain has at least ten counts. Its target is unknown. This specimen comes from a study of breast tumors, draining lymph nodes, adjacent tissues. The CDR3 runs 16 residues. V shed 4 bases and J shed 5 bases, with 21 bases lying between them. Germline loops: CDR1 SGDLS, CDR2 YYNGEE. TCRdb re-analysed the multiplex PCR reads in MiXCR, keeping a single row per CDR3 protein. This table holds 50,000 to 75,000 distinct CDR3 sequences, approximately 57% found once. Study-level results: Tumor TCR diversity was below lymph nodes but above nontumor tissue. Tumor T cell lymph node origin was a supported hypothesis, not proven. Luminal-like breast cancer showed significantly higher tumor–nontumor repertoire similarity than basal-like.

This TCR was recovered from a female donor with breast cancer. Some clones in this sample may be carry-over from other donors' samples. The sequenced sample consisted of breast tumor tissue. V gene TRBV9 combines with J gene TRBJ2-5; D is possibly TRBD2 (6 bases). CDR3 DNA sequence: TGTGCCAGCAGCCCCTCCCCGGGACGCCGGGGGGAGACCCAGTACTTC. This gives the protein CASSPSPGRRGETQYF.